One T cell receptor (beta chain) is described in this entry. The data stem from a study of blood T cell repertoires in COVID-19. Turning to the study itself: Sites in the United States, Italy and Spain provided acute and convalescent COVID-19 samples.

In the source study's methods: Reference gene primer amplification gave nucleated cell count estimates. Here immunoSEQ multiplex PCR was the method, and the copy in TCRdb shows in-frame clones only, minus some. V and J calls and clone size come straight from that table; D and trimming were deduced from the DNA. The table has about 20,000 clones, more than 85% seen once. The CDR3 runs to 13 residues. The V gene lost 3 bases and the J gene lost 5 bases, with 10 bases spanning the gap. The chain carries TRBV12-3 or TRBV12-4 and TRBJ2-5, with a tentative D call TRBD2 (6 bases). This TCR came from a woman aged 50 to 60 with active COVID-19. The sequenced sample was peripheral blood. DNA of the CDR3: TGTGCCAGCAGTTTGGAGGGGCGGGAGACCCAGTACTTC. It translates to CASSLEGRETQYF.